These 22 T cell receptor beta chains were sequenced from one sample in a study of a mutant IDH1 vaccine in newly diagnosed glioma. Sequenced by immunoSEQ multiplex PCR; TCRdb stores in-frame clones only, minus some. The table records over 50,000 clones, about 87% of them present only once. Time point given: week 5, during vaccination. All doses held 300 ug of mutant IDH1 20-mer peptide, with topical imiquimod. Antigens for these TCRs are unknown. Sample: PBMCs, taken from a glioma patient whose treatment included an IDH1 peptide vaccine. Receptor source: a woman aged 40 to 50 with glioma.

CDR3 sequence reads: CASSFGGVRSYEQYF. CDR3 sequence (DNA): TGTGCCAGCAGCTTCGGGGGAGTTAGGTCCTACGAGCAGTACTTC. The V gene is TRBV7-2, the J gene TRBJ2-7; maybe TRBD2 (6 bases). The V end lost 3 bases, the J end lost 1 base, and 13 bases lay between the germline ends. This CDR3 has 15 amino acids. Germline V lookup: CDR1 SGHTA, CDR2 FQGNSA.

The V call is TRBV6-5, the J call TRBJ2-7; D is possibly TRBD1 or TRBD2 (5 bases each). Germline V gene data show CDR1 as MNHEY and CDR2 as SVGAGI. Trimming took 0 bases from V and 4 from J, leaving 10 bases between them. The CDR3 loop spans 14 amino acids. CDR3 sequence reads: CASSYSKGPYEQYF. CDR3 DNA sequence: TGTGCCAGCAGTTACTCGAAGGGACCGTACGAGCAGTACTTC.

The V and J genes are TRBV4-2 and TRBJ1-1; D gene uncertain. CDR1 LGHNA and CDR2 YNFKEQ come from the germline V gene. This CDR3 is built from 16 residues. V was shortened by 0 bases and J by 7 bases, with 18 bases between the two germline ends. Here the CDR3 reads CASSQDLAGGFSEAFF. The CDR3 DNA reads TGTGCCAGCAGCCAAGACCTAGCCGGTGGGTTTAGTGAAGCTTTCTTT.

This chain connects TRBV25-1 to TRBJ1-2; no clear D. This CDR3 comprises 12 residues. Germline V CDR1 and CDR2: MGHDK, SYGVNS. Trimming stripped 0 bases from V and 8 bases from J, with 7 bases between. The CDR3 sequence: CASSEYREGYTF. As DNA, the CDR3 is TGTGCCAGCAGTGAATATCGGGAGGGCTACACCTTC.

This chain uses TRBV5-4 with TRBJ2-7, with TRBD2 identical over 13 bases. CDR1 is SGHNT and CDR2 is YYREEE in the germline V gene (reference sequence). Trimming cost V 4 bases and J 3 bases; bases outside gene matches: 7. The CDR3 covers 16 residues. In DNA form, the CDR3 reads TGTGCCAGCAGCCAACCCGGGACTAGCGGGGTCTACGAGCAGTACTTC. This sequence encodes CASSQPGTSGVYEQYF.

The chain joins TRBV4-1 to TRBJ1-1, with 8 bases matching TRBD1. The trim removed 1 base at V and 4 bases at J, leaving 2 bases unmatched. Germline V gene sequence: CDR1 MGHRA, CDR2 YSYEKL. The CDR3 loop spans 14 amino acids. This CDR3 is CASSQGTGPTEAFF. Written as DNA, the CDR3 is TGCGCCAGCAGCCAAGGGACAGGGCCCACTGAAGCTTTCTTT.

The gene calls are TRBV6-1 and TRBJ2-7; D perhaps matches TRBD1 (6 bases). V was shortened by 1 base and J by 10 bases, with 14 bases between the two germline ends. Per germline, CDR1 MNHNS and CDR2 SASEGT. The CDR3 is 13 residues long. CDR3 nucleotides: TGTGCCAGCAGTGAAGGGGTGCGCAGGGGCCAGTACTTC. Its translation: CASSEGVRRGQYF.

V usage is TRBV28 and J usage is TRBJ1-2; D remains ambiguous. The CDR3 extends over 10 amino acids. Germline V gene lookup returns CDR1 MDHEN and CDR2 SYDVKM. V lost 2 bases, J lost 9 bases, and 4 bases lay in between. DNA of the CDR3: TGTGCCAGCAGTTTAGCCCGCTACACCTTC. This codes for CASSLARYTF.

The table lists this clone with a count of one. V usage is TRBV25-1 and J usage is TRBJ1-2; D is perhaps TRBD1 (6 bases). Germline CDR1 is MGHDK and CDR2 is SYGVNS. This CDR3 spans 12 amino acids. The V end was cut by 4 bases, the J end by 7 bases, with 10 bases between. CDR3: CASSAGVTGYTF. The CDR3 DNA follows: TGTGCCAGCAGTGCAGGGGTAACTGGCTACACCTTC.

This clone was observed once. The genes are TRBV5-1 and TRBJ2-3; D not resolved. There are 13 residues in the CDR3. V was trimmed by 5 bases and J by 0 bases, leaving 7 bases between them. CDR1 and CDR2 (germline): SGHRS, YFSETQ. CDR3 residues: CASRLSSTDTQYF. For the CDR3, the DNA is TGCGCCAGCAGACTTTCTAGCACAGATACGCAGTATTTT.

The chain uses TRBV15 and TRBJ2-5; D perhaps matches TRBD2 (5 bases). The germline V gene encodes CDR1 LNHNV and CDR2 YYDKDF (reference sequence). V shed 3 bases and J shed 5 bases, with 13 bases lying between them. This CDR3 has 14 residues. CDR3 bases: TGTGCCACCAGCAGGAGGGAAGCACGGGAGACCCAGTACTTC. Encoded protein: CATSRREARETQYF.

V usage is TRBV5-1 and J usage is TRBJ2-4; TRBD2 aligns across 7 bases. Germline loops: CDR1 SGHRS, CDR2 YFSETQ. The CDR3 contains 17 residues. Trimming removed 3 bases from V and 0 bases from J; junction bases left unmatched: 9. The CDR3 loop reads CASSSTSGELAKNIQYF. The CDR3 DNA reads TGCGCCAGCAGCTCGACGAGCGGGGAACTAGCCAAAAACATTCAGTACTTC.

This chain uses TRBV7-9 with TRBJ2-2; no firm D call. The CDR3 runs to 14 residues. Deletions cut 3 bases from V and 0 bases from J, with 5 bases between. Germline V lookup: CDR1 SEHNR, CDR2 FQNEAQ (reference sequence). The CDR3 DNA is TGTGCCAGCAGCTTCCCAGCGAACACCGGGGAGCTGTTTTTT. Translation: CASSFPANTGELFF.

The chain combines TRBV18 with TRBJ1-1, with D uncertain. V was cut by 6 bases and J by 8 bases, with 16 bases left in between. The CDR3 is made up of 13 amino acids. CDR1 and CDR2 (germline): KGHSH, LQKENI. For the CDR3, the DNA is TGTGCCAGCTCGGAGCTGGCGGGAGCCGAAGCTTTCTTT. As protein: CASSELAGAEAFF.

This chain links TRBV4-1 with TRBJ2-7; the D gene is possibly TRBD1 (6 bases). CDR1 MGHRA and CDR2 YSYEKL come from the germline V gene. CDR3 size: 15 residues. With 4 bases removed from V and 2 bases from J, the gap between germline ends came to 15 bases. CDR3 sequence (DNA): TGCGCCAGCAGCCCCACCGGGACACCGACCTACGAGCAGTACTTC. Protein: CASSPTGTPTYEQYF.

This clone came up a few times. This rearrangement joins TRBV5-1 to TRBJ2-1, with D perhaps being TRBD1 or TRBD2 (5 bases each). The V end lost 0 bases, the J end lost 5 bases, and 18 bases lay between the germline ends. Germline values: CDR1 SGHRS, CDR2 YFSETQ. The CDR3 sequence is 17 residues long. The CDR3 sequence: CASSLGHRDLKNNEQFF. Written as DNA, the CDR3 is TGCGCCAGCAGCTTGGGTCACCGGGACCTGAAGAACAATGAGCAGTTCTTC.

V usage is TRBV6-1 and J usage is TRBJ1-1; possibly TRBD1 for D (6 bases). V dropped 8 bases and J dropped 4 bases, with 17 bases sitting between them. Germline V lookup: CDR1 MNHNS, CDR2 SASEGT. The CDR3 contains 14 residues. CDR3 sequence: CASAYEGVGTEAFF. DNA for the CDR3: TGTGCCAGCGCCTACGAGGGGGTCGGCACTGAAGCTTTCTTT.

The J gene is TRBJ2-2, the V gene TRBV6-6, with TRBD1 matching 7 bases. J was trimmed by 6 bases and V by 6 bases; bases with no gene match: 10. Germline-derived CDR1 and CDR2 are MNHNY and SVGAGI (reference sequence). The CDR3 spans 15 residues. The CDR3 sequence is CASRARQGVSGELFF. CDR3 nucleotides: TGTGCCAGCAGGGCGAGACAGGGTGTTTCCGGGGAGCTGTTTTTT.

V is TRBV25-1 and J is TRBJ2-1, with a possible D match to TRBD2 (5 bases). V lost 4 bases to trimming and J lost 10 bases, with 5 bases between them. This CDR3 has 10 amino acids. CDR1 and CDR2 (germline): MGHDK, SYGVNS. The CDR3 nucleotides read TGTGCCAGCAGTGGGAGGGAGCAGTTCTTC. It translates to CASSGREQFF.

The table lists this clone with a few counts. V and J are TRBV30 and TRBJ2-7, with 9 positions matching TRBD2. The germline V gene encodes CDR1 GTSNPN and CDR2 SVGIG (reference sequence). This CDR3 region has 13 residues. J was trimmed by 6 bases and V by 3 bases; bases with no gene match: 6. The CDR3, as DNA: TGTGCCTGGAGGGGCGGGAGGGCCCTCGAGCAGTACTTC. Translating gives CAWRGGRALEQYF.

This rearrangement joins TRBV2 to TRBJ2-5, with TRBD2 matching over 12 bases. The CDR3 contains 15 residues. The germline CDR1 and CDR2 sequences are SNHLY and FYNNEI. V shed 6 bases, J shed 5 bases, and the junction held 7 bases outside the gene matches. DNA for the CDR3: TGTGCCAGCAGGGCGACTAGCGGGGGACAGGAGACCCAGTACTTC. Protein: CASRATSGGQETQYF.

The rearrangement links TRBV7-2 to TRBJ2-7; D possibly uses TRBD1 or TRBD2 (6 bases each). There are 16 residues in the CDR3. The V end was cut by 2 bases, the J end by 3 bases, with 17 bases between. The germline CDR1 and CDR2 sequences are SGHTA and FQGNSA. For the CDR3, the DNA is TGTGCCAGCAGCTTACCGACTAGGACAGTCATCTACGAGCAGTACTTC. Translating it yields CASSLPTRTVIYEQYF.